Described below is a single T cell receptor beta chain sequence and its context. Its antigen is currently not known. There are no base qualities to consult, and no much larger clone falls within one base. The cohort included roughly 30 patients with locally advanced or metastatic urothelial carcinoma who were treated at Memorial Sloan Kettering on a trial protocol. Peripheral blood mononuclear cells were collected pretreatment and during treatment, at between 1 and 8 total time points per patient. The Qiagen DNeasy Blood extraction kit was used to purify genomic DNA from total PBMCs and tumor samples. PBMCs were collected pretreatment and during treatment and were isolated and stored as previously described. These data come from a study of PD-L1 blockade in urothelial cancer (TCRdb year 2017). Describing the broader study: Therapy was started around 2014 for all patients, and atezolizumab 1,200 mg was administered intravenously every 3 weeks. Nine patients reached durable clinical benefit, while 20 patients did not. Somatic, immune and clinical correlates of response to PD-L1 blockade with atezolizumab in urothelial cancer were the focus of an exploratory multi-omic analysis. About 85% of the roughly 29 patients were identified as males with urothelial cancer of bladder origin, and a prior smoking history was reported by 18 of 29 patients. Some 30 patients had pretreatment blood TCR-seq, some 25 had at least one posttreatment blood collection, and some 25 had tumor TCR-seq. A median of 141,255 T cells and fewer than 85,000 unique TCRs was obtained from blood samples, and a median clonality of around 0.08 was observed. Patients had an ECOG performance status of 0 or 1 and had received between 0 and 3 prior chemotherapy regimens. In the same patients who had TCR sequencing, pretreatment tumors also underwent whole exome sequencing and RNA sequencing. Blood samples were analyzed at 3 weeks after treatment start (second dose) and at 6 weeks after treatment start. Durable clinical benefit was defined as a progression-free survival longer than 6 months, and TCR features were additionally tested against progression-free survival and overall survival. Pretreatment tumor samples, along with matched peripheral blood serially collected before and after atezolizumab treatment, were subjected to TCR sequencing.

Spanning cysteine to phenylalanine, the CDR3 consists of 15 amino acids. The kept DNA is CDR3 alone, 45 bases in frame from the first base. Taken from the germline V gene, the CDR1 and CDR2 loops are SGHTA and FQGNSA. Germline trimming amounts to 3 bases on V and 3 bases on J, with 2 as the count of junction bases outside the gene matches. Synthetic TCR analog templates were spiked into each PCR to estimate absolute template abundance from read counts. The immunoSEQ assay was used to amplify TCRbeta CDR3 regions from genomic DNA with bias-controlled V and J gene primers. Rearranged TCRbeta segments were sequenced at approximately 20X coverage. In the authors' own workflow: Clustering was used to correct sequencing errors, and CDR3s were annotated against IMGT so that V, D and J genes could be assigned. Only productive TCRbeta rearrangements were used in downstream analyses, excluding out-of-frame or stop-codon sequences. To compute clonality, Shannon entropy was normalized by the log of the number of unique productive sequences and then subtracted from one. Fisher's exact test with Benjamini-Hochberg correction, at a threshold of adjusted p below 0.01, was used to find clones that differed between time points or between blood and tumor. Held by TCRdb, this immuneACCESS table contains in-frame sequences only and omits some clones. Under half of the omission traces to an unresolved V gene where checked; the cause of the rest is unknown. The D gene and trimming were derived from the DNA, and the V and J assignments and clone size from that table. The sample table lists approximately 79,000 clones, about nine tenths of them with a count of one. The ten largest clones take up 5% to 6% of the sample.

Study-wide conclusions, independent of this receptor: Small sample size (n ≈ 30) and many exploratory analyses mean the results are intended to be hypothesis-generating. A pretreatment peripheral blood TCR clonality below the median was linked to improved progression-free and overall survival. Among patients with durable benefit, tumor-associated TCR clones showed greater expansion in peripheral blood 3 weeks after treatment started (n of about 20, p = 0.022).

The source is a woman aged 65 to 85 with urothelial cancer. The chain couples TRBV7-2 to TRBJ1-1, and TRBD1 aligns with 12 junction nucleotides. This material consisted of PBMCs, taken around atezolizumab (anti-PD-L1) treatment. The CDR3: CASSFGTGGDTEAFF. The DNA reads as follows: TGTGCCAGCAGCTTCGGGACAGGGGGCGACACTGAAGCTTTCTTT.